The source of this T cell receptor beta chain is a study of CD8+ T cells in alopecia areata. Points from the study as a whole: Administration of tofacitinib significantly diminished scalp clonality and expanded CD8+ clones within the top 100.

The sequencing template was cDNA reverse transcribed from extracted RNA. Method: immunoSEQ multiplex PCR; TCRdb's copy keeps in-frame clones and lacks some. In the table there are over 150,000 clones, 50% to 65% of which are singletons. Treatment defined: oral pan-JAK inhibitor, 5-10 mg twice daily. There are 13 residues in the CDR3. CDR1 and CDR2 (germline): SQVTM, ANQGSEA. After removal of 5 bases from V and 6 bases from J, the junction contained 5 bases not matched to a gene. This clone was counted only a few times. Its antigen remains unidentified. This sample comprised CD8+ T cells sorted from blood, obtained at week 24, from a patient treated with tofacitinib. The rearrangement links TRBV29-1 to TRBJ1-4; 8 nucleotides align to TRBD1. This clonotype was obtained from a human donor with alopecia areata. CDR3 coding DNA: TGCAGCGTTTACGTACAGGGGGATGAAAAACTGTTTTTT. Protein product: CSVYVQGDEKLFF.